This TCR beta chain was recorded in a study of monozygotic twins with inflammatory bowel disease. Germline-derived CDR1 and CDR2 are SGHAT and FQNNGV. The CDR3 length is 16 residues. TCRdb re-called the 5' RACE reads; one entry per CDR3 protein, DNA not given. This table holds 200,000 to 250,000 distinct CDR3 sequences. V usage is TRBV11-2 and J usage is TRBJ2-3; TCRdb's D call, TRBD2, is unchecked because there is no DNA. This TCR was sampled from a human donor with ulcerative colitis or Crohn's disease, or a healthy co-twin of an affected twin (not recorded which). Sequences were obtained from blood. CDR3 loop: CASSLGSGGAPDTQYF. Based on the CDR3 plus reference TRBV11-2 and TRBJ2-3, the full variable domain is EAGVAQSPRYKIIEKRQSVAFWCNPISGHATLYWYQQILGQGPKLLIQFQNNGVVDDSQLPKDRFSAERLKGVDSTLKIQPAKLEDSAVYLCASSLGSGGAPDTQYFGPGTRLTVL.